Listed here is a single T cell receptor (beta chain). The clone's antigen remains unknown. This entry belongs to a study of cytomegalovirus exposure and HLA in healthy donors (dated by TCRdb to the late 2010s). About the study as a whole: An earlier analysis of around 600 of the donors reported about 290 Gb of sequence data and roughly 100 million unique TCR beta sequences from approximately 180 million T cells. A later analysis re-analyzed previously published TCR beta repertoires from 650 to 800 donors and added high-resolution HLA genotyping to study TCR occurrence patterns. High-throughput TCR immunosequencing, statistical association of individual TCRs with disease status, and machine learning were combined to predict cytomegalovirus infection status. The later analysis used no new phenotypic data to find candidate immune exposures, relying instead on TCR beta sequences and their occurrence across donors. All discovery cohort repertoires had been generated using a single sequencing platform. HLA typing included class I and class II loci at four-digit resolution. Roughly 5 DR-DQ haplotypes were handled as single units for association and clustering, since linkage in the cohort was strong. An early release that covered around 590 HLA-typed donors contained about 290 gigabases of sequencing data and tens of millions of unique TCR sequences. To decide whether each TCR beta V gene segment behaved as functional or pseudogenic, an earlier analysis of fewer than 750 of the donors relied on high-throughput TCR beta sequencing. Among the roughly 390 genotyped donors, more than 70% belonged to the genetic ancestry cluster associated with self-reported Caucasian donors. On average, 235,054 unique TCR beta nucleotide sequences were sequenced per donor among roughly 430 genotyped donors of the cohort, with roughly a sixth of those sequences being non-productive. Using immunosequencing, the study profiled T cell repertoires from roughly 650 subjects and related those repertoires to cytomegalovirus serostatus. The number of donors typed differed by locus, with about 629-630 for A, B, C, DRB1 and DQB1, roughly 550 for DQA1, nearly 610 for DPA1, and some 440 for DPB1. In addition to the first cohort of approximately 670 subjects, a separate validation cohort of around 110 different subjects was used. Alongside the repertoire data, information on donor age, sex, ethnicity and CMV serostatus was compiled. Genome-wide SNP genotypes for about 60% of the 666 donors were used in a later genetic analysis, which treated that subset as a discovery cohort. The study was designed to test whether signatures of past pathogen exposure could be identified by cataloging public T cell receptors. What the work shows at the level of the full study, not this receptor alone: A group of highly shared sequence variants was considered likely to be a technical artifact of the sequencing pipeline. A later genetic analysis reported fewer N-insertions in productive TCRs among donors in an Asian-associated ancestry cluster than the roughly 720-donor mean. Correlated functional status among segregating V segments might be attributable to linkage disequilibrium, but an unknown experimental factor could not be ruled out. In a later analysis, HLA-associated TCR beta chains were found to be more clonally expanded and to have lower generation probabilities than equally common non-associated chains. A few of the identified cytomegalovirus-associated TCR beta chains were confirmed in vitro to be specific for cytomegalovirus antigens. V-gene and J-gene trimming of TCR beta chains was associated with a missense DCLRE1C variant in a later genetic analysis, and the association was replicated in an independent cohort. A further reported finding was that TCR beta sequences accurately predicted the HLA-A and HLA-B alleles for most subjects in the first cohort. An earlier analysis of approximately 600 of the donors showed that most TCR beta V segments appeared in productive rearrangements either about 90% or about 30% of the time, which broadly matched IMGT annotations. Because HLA typing was missing for some donors at each locus, association tests included only the typed subset. When HLA alleles, especially DR and DQ, strongly co-occurred, TCR associations were difficult to assign to individual alleles. According to a later analysis, parvovirus B19, influenza, CMV and Epstein-Barr virus appeared linked to several top co-occurrence clusters. Roughly uniform sequencing depth across donors was assumed in presence/absence analyses, although this assumption may not hold. Because counts were too low, about 17 rarely observed V segments, including chromosome 9 orphons, were excluded from the earlier analysis of 587 of the donors. According to a later analysis, most CMV-associated TCR beta chains appeared to be HLA-restricted, and the HLA associations seemed to be driven largely by CMV exposure. In this cohort, only TCR beta chains were sequenced, and detectable features were limited by the absence of alpha or paired-chain data. Most TCR sequences were seen in very few donors, while some public TCRs were found in many individuals. At a false discovery rate of 0.05, a later analysis linked under 20,000 TCR beta sequences to specific HLA alleles. It was suggested by the authors that the approach could potentially be generalized to other disease states and immunological phenotypes. In both the original and validation cohorts, the classifier was reported to diagnose cytomegalovirus status with high specificity and sensitivity. A total of 150 or so TCR beta chains were listed by the study as associated with cytomegalovirus. CMV serostatus was the only immune exposure information available for the cohort. Because the 87-base-pair reads could not distinguish some IMGT-functional V segments, including TRBV6-2 and TRBV6-3, those segments were excluded. In a later analysis, the rate of TCR association differed among HLA loci, with DRB1 alleles having the most associated TCRs and HLA-C alleles having the fewest.

Library generation was performed with the immunoSEQ multiplex PCR assay. A mixture of 60 forward primers for TCR Vbeta segments and 13 reverse primers for TCR Jbeta segments was used in the multiplex PCR. The CDR3 region of rearranged TCR beta genes was amplified from genomic DNA by a multiplex PCR assay. The amplified TCR beta libraries were sequenced on the Illumina HiSeq System as 87-base-pair reads. For the original study's pipeline: In a later analysis, tens of millions of unique TCR beta chains were counted across the roughly 670 repertoires, and approximately 9.9 million of these chains were shared by at least two donors. Raw reads were error-corrected and collapsed into unique sequences by a nearest-neighbor algorithm in which closely related sequences were merged to remove PCR and sequencing errors. CDR3 sequences were aligned to IMGT reference sequences to assign V, D and J gene segments. For a sequence to be retained, at least a six-nucleotide match to both a V gene segment and a J gene segment was required. Rearrangements were classified as productive when the CDR3 lacked stop codons and remained in frame with V and J, and all other rearrangements were classified as non-productive. CDR3 was defined by IMGT convention, running from the second conserved V-encoded cysteine to the conserved J-encoded phenylalanine. In an earlier analysis of approximately 590 of the donors, sequences lacking an unambiguous match to a single V gene segment were excluded. An earlier analysis of some 610 of the donors called V segments functional above 56.7% productive rearrangements and segregating when the between-donor standard deviation exceeded 5%. A statistical classification framework was developed to diagnose cytomegalovirus status using the catalog of TCR beta chain sequences. In a later analysis, V and J genes were assigned by comparing TCR nucleotide sequences against IMGT/GENE-DB human TR gene sequences. A later analysis assigned CDR3 sequences and most-parsimonious VDJ recombination scenarios with the TCRdist pipeline. In a later analysis, each TCR beta chain was defined by its CDR3 amino acid sequence together with its V-gene family, and reads lacking a unique V-gene family were excluded. To address suspected cross-contamination and a sequencing artifact, a later analysis removed around 600 highly shared, low-generation-probability nucleotide sequences. In a later analysis, a clonal expansion index was calculated for each public chain from normalized within-repertoire ranks of inferred template counts. In a later analysis, generation probabilities were computed with a VDJ recombination model fitted to out-of-frame rearrangements, and the resulting probabilities were checked against IGoR. A later analysis scored TCR-TCR, TCR-HLA and TCR-CMV co-occurrence with hypergeometric tests, applying a repertoire-size bias correction to TCR pairs. False discovery rates were estimated in a later analysis by permuting HLA or CMV assignments 20 times. In a later analysis, co-occurring TCRs were grouped using DBSCAN, and TCRdist sequence similarity was added for clustering within HLA-allele-positive subsets. Repertoires with fewer than 30,000 or more than 120,000 public chains, plus five repertoires with anomalous nucleotide sharing, were excluded from co-occurrence clustering. TCRdb holds this immuneACCESS table with in-frame rearrangements only. Some clones are missing; in checked studies, unresolved V genes explain under half, and the rest has no known cause. For V, J and clone size, that table is used; D and trimming come from the DNA. The table for this sample records 53,000 or so clones. The ten biggest clones cover over 10% of the sample.

In total, over 600 healthy bone marrow donors made up the cohort. All cohort members were sampled while nominally healthy, although unrecorded immune exposures were likely present. The donor tested CMV seropositive and was one of the 289 seropositive cohort members. A peripheral blood sample was collected from each donor, and TCR beta sequencing was performed on peripheral blood mononuclear cells. The Qiagen DNeasy Blood Extraction Kit was used to extract genomic DNA from the blood cell samples. CDR1 and CDR2 are drawn from the germline V gene: MDHEN, SYDVKM. V and J are truncated by 8 bases and 0 bases respectively, leaving an intervening sequence of 10 bases. The CDR3, cysteine through phenylalanine, is 13 amino acids long. Of the read, only the CDR3 DNA is kept; its 39 bases are in frame from base 1.

Recombination connected TRBV28 to TRBJ1-1, with an unclear D gene assignment. The receptor was isolated from a man younger than 35 in good health and CMV-seropositive. The sequencing input was PBMCs. The nucleotide sequence reads as follows: TGTGCCAGCCGAGGGCCGGTGAACACTGAAGCTTTCTTT. It translates as CASRGPVNTEAFF.